Below, one TCR beta chain is given with its context. Its cognate antigen has yet to be identified. No much larger clone exists at a distance of one base, and base qualities are not known. These data come from a study of patients and donors after allogeneic stem cell transplantation (TCRdb year 2020). The receptor library was made with RT-PCR. TCRdb lists the instrument as NextSeq 550. The public reads were quality trimmed at Q25 with fastp and then assembled into clones with MiXCR by TCRdb, keeping productive beta chains. Under each unique CDR3 protein, matching rows form one entry showing the most common genes and DNA. In all, the sample holds 85,000 to 90,000 distinct CDR3 sequences, and about 48% of those were seen once. The ten largest clones capture 60% to 65% of the sample. From cysteine to phenylalanine, the CDR3 is 15 amino acids long. Kept here is only the CDR3 DNA, which spans 45 bases and is read in frame from base 1. As encoded in the germline V gene, CDR1 is MDHEN while CDR2 is SYDVKM. V loses 6 bases, J loses 4 bases, and the germline ends lie 16 bases apart.

This clonotype was sampled from a human donor who was either an allogeneic HSCT recipient or a stem cell or donor lymphocyte infusion donor (not recorded which). It is not recorded whose cells these are; they may come from a transplant donor. Material for sequencing was blood, either unsorted or a sorted T cell fraction (not recorded which). The chain is made from TRBV28 and TRBJ1-5; the D gene cannot be resolved reliably. The DNA reads as follows: TGTGCCAGCAGACTCCCCGGACGGTGGAATCAGCCCCAGCATTTT. Its translation is CASRLPGRWNQPQHF.